This entry is about one TCR beta chain. Libraries were prepared by immunoSEQ multiplex PCR; TCRdb keeps only in-frame clonotypes and omits some of them. Of about 310,000 clones listed, around 91% are singletons. The data were obtained in a study of blood T cell repertoires in COVID-19. Study at large: Sources were T cells, B-cell-depleted T cells, or PBMCs; the material itself was cDNA or gDNA.

Enrollees, about 18 to 89 years old, lived in 24 US areas. CDR3 length: 17 amino acids. The germline CDR1 and CDR2 sequences are MNHEY and SVGEGT. Between the trimmed V and J ends, which lost 2 bases and 10 bases, there was a span of 21 bases. This clonotype was obtained from a woman aged 40 to 49 who had recovered from COVID-19. The chain has TRBV6-2 or TRBV6-3 and TRBJ1-6, with a tentative D call TRBD1 (5 bases). Sequencing was carried out using PBMCs or T cells enriched from blood (not recorded which). The CDR3 spells CASSYAYRVEEGSPLHF. The CDR3 coding sequence is TGTGCCAGCAGTTACGCCTACCGGGTCGAGGAGGGGTCACCCCTCCACTTT.